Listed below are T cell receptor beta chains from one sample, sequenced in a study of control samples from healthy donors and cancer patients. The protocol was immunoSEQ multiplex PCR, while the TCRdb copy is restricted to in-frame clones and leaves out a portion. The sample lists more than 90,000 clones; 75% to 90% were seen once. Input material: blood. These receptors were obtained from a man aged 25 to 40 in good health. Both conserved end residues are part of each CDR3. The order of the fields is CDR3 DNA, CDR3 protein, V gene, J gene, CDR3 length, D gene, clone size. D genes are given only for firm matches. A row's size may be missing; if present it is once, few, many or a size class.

cdr3_nt: TGTGCCAGCAGTCTGACAGGGGGAAACACCATATATTTT; cdr3_aa: CASSLTGGNTIYF; v_call: TRBV12-3/TRBV12-4; j_call: TRBJ1-3; cdr3_length: 13; d_call: TRBD1; clone_size: NA
cdr3_nt: TGTGCCAGCAGCCCCGGCCTGTTCGGGACTTGGTACCAAGAGACCCAGTACTTC; cdr3_aa: CASSPGLFGTWYQETQYF; v_call: TRBV7-2; j_call: TRBJ2-5; cdr3_length: 18; d_call: NA; clone_size: NA
cdr3_nt: TGCGCCAGCAGCGCGAAGGGCGGGCCCCAAGAGACCCAGTACTTC; cdr3_aa: CASSAKGGPQETQYF; v_call: TRBV5-1; j_call: TRBJ2-5; cdr3_length: 15; d_call: NA; clone_size: once
cdr3_nt: TGTGCCAGCCGGGCAGGGGGTTCCTACGAGCAGTACTTC; cdr3_aa: CASRAGGSYEQYF; v_call: TRBV6-6; j_call: TRBJ2-7; cdr3_length: 13; d_call: TRBD1; clone_size: many
cdr3_nt: TGTGCCTGGAGTGGACAGTCAAATCAGCCCCAGCATTTT; cdr3_aa: CAWSGQSNQPQHF; v_call: TRBV30; j_call: TRBJ1-5; cdr3_length: 13; d_call: NA; clone_size: NA
cdr3_nt: TGCAGCGTCCTGGGTCAACAGGCCCCTAACTATGGCTACACCTTC; cdr3_aa: CSVLGQQAPNYGYTF; v_call: TRBV29-1; j_call: TRBJ1-2; cdr3_length: 15; d_call: NA; clone_size: NA
cdr3_nt: TGTGCCAGCGAGGAGGACCTCTACGAGCAGTACTTC; cdr3_aa: CASEEDLYEQYF; v_call: TRBV2; j_call: TRBJ2-7; cdr3_length: 12; d_call: NA; clone_size: NA
cdr3_nt: TGTGCCAGCAGTGTAGCGGGGGGGCTCAATGAGCAGTTCTTC; cdr3_aa: CASSVAGGLNEQFF; v_call: TRBV7-3; j_call: TRBJ2-1; cdr3_length: 14; d_call: TRBD2; clone_size: NA
cdr3_nt: TGTGCCAGCAGTTTTTCCCAGGGGACTAGCGGGAGTAATGAGCAGTTCTTC; cdr3_aa: CASSFSQGTSGSNEQFF; v_call: TRBV27; j_call: TRBJ2-1; cdr3_length: 17; d_call: TRBD2; clone_size: NA
cdr3_nt: TGTGCCAGCAACCGGGCGGACACTGGGTACCAGCCCCAGCATTTT; cdr3_aa: CASNRADTGYQPQHF; v_call: TRBV5-8; j_call: TRBJ1-5; cdr3_length: 15; d_call: NA; clone_size: NA
cdr3_nt: TGTGCCAGCAGTCCCGGGGGATGGGGCTCACCCCTCCACTTT; cdr3_aa: CASSPGGWGSPLHF; v_call: TRBV27; j_call: TRBJ1-6; cdr3_length: 14; d_call: NA; clone_size: NA
cdr3_nt: TGTGCCAGCAGCCTTTGGACGGGGTTTGCTGGAAACACCATATATTTT; cdr3_aa: CASSLWTGFAGNTIYF; v_call: TRBV11-2; j_call: TRBJ1-3; cdr3_length: 16; d_call: NA; clone_size: NA
cdr3_nt: TGTGCCAGCAGCTTAGGCCGAGGTGGGTCTGGAAACACCATATATTTT; cdr3_aa: CASSLGRGGSGNTIYF; v_call: TRBV13; j_call: TRBJ1-3; cdr3_length: 16; d_call: NA; clone_size: NA
cdr3_nt: TGTGCCAGCAGCTTCAGGGTAGGCACTGAAGCTTTCTTT; cdr3_aa: CASSFRVGTEAFF; v_call: TRBV11-3; j_call: TRBJ1-1; cdr3_length: 13; d_call: NA; clone_size: NA
cdr3_nt: TGTGCCAGCAGCGCGGGACAGCTGAACACTGAAGCTTTCTTT; cdr3_aa: CASSAGQLNTEAFF; v_call: TRBV9; j_call: TRBJ1-1; cdr3_length: 14; d_call: TRBD1; clone_size: NA
cdr3_nt: TGTGCCAGCTCATACCCGGGAGTCAGGGTCACTGAAGCTTTCTTT; cdr3_aa: CASSYPGVRVTEAFF; v_call: TRBV3-1/TRBV3-2; j_call: TRBJ1-1; cdr3_length: 15; d_call: NA; clone_size: NA
cdr3_nt: TGTGCCAGCAGGAGGGACGGGGGAGCTTTCTTT; cdr3_aa: CASRRDGGAFF; v_call: TRBV12-3/TRBV12-4; j_call: TRBJ1-1; cdr3_length: 11; d_call: NA; clone_size: NA
cdr3_nt: TGTGCCAGCAGCTTAAGCGCAGGGGGCTCAACTAGCACAGATACGCAGTATTTT; cdr3_aa: CASSLSAGGSTSTDTQYF; v_call: TRBV7-3; j_call: TRBJ2-3; cdr3_length: 18; d_call: TRBD1; clone_size: NA
cdr3_nt: TGTGCCAGCAGTCCGGACAGGGCAAATGGCTACACCTTC; cdr3_aa: CASSPDRANGYTF; v_call: TRBV28; j_call: TRBJ1-2; cdr3_length: 13; d_call: TRBD1; clone_size: few
cdr3_nt: TGTGCCAGCTCACCAGTGGAAGACTATGGCTACACCTTC; cdr3_aa: CASSPVEDYGYTF; v_call: TRBV18; j_call: TRBJ1-2; cdr3_length: 13; d_call: NA; clone_size: NA
cdr3_nt: TGTGCCAGCAGTCACTTATCCTCCCCCGCAGAAAAACTGTTTTTT; cdr3_aa: CASSHLSSPAEKLFF; v_call: TRBV27; j_call: TRBJ1-4; cdr3_length: 15; d_call: NA; clone_size: NA
cdr3_nt: TGTGCCAGCAGGGGAAGCGGGACGCGAGATACGCAGTATTTT; cdr3_aa: CASRGSGTRDTQYF; v_call: TRBV7-9; j_call: TRBJ2-3; cdr3_length: 14; d_call: TRBD2; clone_size: NA
cdr3_nt: TGTGCCAGCAGTACTACAGGGGGCCCTGGAAACACCATATATTTT; cdr3_aa: CASSTTGGPGNTIYF; v_call: TRBV25-1; j_call: TRBJ1-3; cdr3_length: 15; d_call: TRBD1; clone_size: NA
cdr3_nt: TGTGCCAGCAGCCTTTCGGGATTAGAGACCCAGTACTTC; cdr3_aa: CASSLSGLETQYF; v_call: TRBV3-1/TRBV3-2; j_call: TRBJ2-5; cdr3_length: 13; d_call: NA; clone_size: NA
cdr3_nt: TGTGCCACGAGAATGTCATCTAATTCACCCCTCCACTTT; cdr3_aa: CATRMSSNSPLHF; v_call: TRBV7-9; j_call: TRBJ1-6; cdr3_length: 13; d_call: NA; clone_size: NA
cdr3_nt: TGTGCCAGCAGCCAAGCCCTACCGGGACAGGGGTCGGTCAGGGAGACCCAGTACTTC; cdr3_aa: CASSQALPGQGSVRETQYF; v_call: TRBV4-2; j_call: TRBJ2-5; cdr3_length: 19; d_call: TRBD1; clone_size: once
cdr3_nt: TGTGCCAGCAGCCAACTAGCGGGACGCCGCACAGATACGCAGTATTTT; cdr3_aa: CASSQLAGRRTDTQYF; v_call: TRBV14; j_call: TRBJ2-3; cdr3_length: 16; d_call: TRBD2; clone_size: NA
cdr3_nt: TGTGCCAGCAGTTTTTACGACTATGGCTACACCTTC; cdr3_aa: CASSFYDYGYTF; v_call: TRBV12-3/TRBV12-4; j_call: TRBJ1-2; cdr3_length: 12; d_call: NA; clone_size: NA
cdr3_nt: TGTGCCAGCTCACCTGAGACTAGCGGGGGGGCCTCTGGAAACATTCAGTACTTC; cdr3_aa: CASSPETSGGASGNIQYF; v_call: TRBV18; j_call: TRBJ2-4; cdr3_length: 18; d_call: TRBD2; clone_size: once
cdr3_nt: TGTGCCAGTGAGGGGGGATATGGCTACACCTTC; cdr3_aa: CASEGGYGYTF; v_call: TRBV19; j_call: TRBJ1-2; cdr3_length: 11; d_call: NA; clone_size: NA
cdr3_nt: TGTGCCACCAGCAGAGAAACAGGGGGCGTTCAGCCCCAGCATTTT; cdr3_aa: CATSRETGGVQPQHF; v_call: TRBV15; j_call: TRBJ1-5; cdr3_length: 15; d_call: TRBD1; clone_size: few
cdr3_nt: TGCAGCGTTGAAAAGGGAACCTATGGCTACACCTTC; cdr3_aa: CSVEKGTYGYTF; v_call: TRBV29-1; j_call: TRBJ1-2; cdr3_length: 12; d_call: NA; clone_size: NA
cdr3_nt: TGTGCCAGCGCCCAAACACTAGCGCCGTGGGTCGAGCAGTACTTC; cdr3_aa: CASAQTLAPWVEQYF; v_call: TRBV3-1/TRBV3-2; j_call: TRBJ2-7; cdr3_length: 15; d_call: TRBD2; clone_size: NA
cdr3_nt: TGTGCCAGCTCATTTTCGGGTAATACTGAAGCTTTCTTT; cdr3_aa: CASSFSGNTEAFF; v_call: TRBV18; j_call: TRBJ1-1; cdr3_length: 13; d_call: NA; clone_size: NA
cdr3_nt: TGTGCCAGCAGTCCCAGAGCAGGGAACTTATATGGCTACACCTTC; cdr3_aa: CASSPRAGNLYGYTF; v_call: TRBV7-2; j_call: TRBJ1-2; cdr3_length: 15; d_call: NA; clone_size: NA
cdr3_nt: TGTGCCAGCGGGGACTGGGACACTGAAGCTTTCTTT; cdr3_aa: CASGDWDTEAFF; v_call: TRBV12-3/TRBV12-4; j_call: TRBJ1-1; cdr3_length: 12; d_call: NA; clone_size: NA
cdr3_nt: TGTGCCAGCAGCGACGGACATCCTGAAGCTTTCTTT; cdr3_aa: CASSDGHPEAFF; v_call: TRBV12-3/TRBV12-4; j_call: TRBJ1-1; cdr3_length: 12; d_call: NA; clone_size: NA
cdr3_nt: TGCGCCAGCAGCCAAGATATTGGGGAAACTGAAGCTTTCTTT; cdr3_aa: CASSQDIGETEAFF; v_call: TRBV4-3; j_call: TRBJ1-1; cdr3_length: 14; d_call: NA; clone_size: NA
cdr3_nt: TGTGCCAGCAGTGAATCGGTGGGGACTGGGGCCAACGTCCTGACTTTC; cdr3_aa: CASSESVGTGANVLTF; v_call: TRBV25-1; j_call: TRBJ2-6; cdr3_length: 16; d_call: NA; clone_size: NA
cdr3_nt: TGTGCCTGGAGTCCCCGGCAGGTGGCCTACGAGCAGTACTTC; cdr3_aa: CAWSPRQVAYEQYF; v_call: TRBV30; j_call: TRBJ2-7; cdr3_length: 14; d_call: NA; clone_size: NA
cdr3_nt: TGTGCCAGCAGCTTAGACTGGAGGGCCTACGAGCAGTACTTC; cdr3_aa: CASSLDWRAYEQYF; v_call: TRBV7-2; j_call: TRBJ2-7; cdr3_length: 14; d_call: NA; clone_size: NA
cdr3_nt: TGTGCCACCAGCAGAGATGGTAGCGGGGGGGGTGAGTTCTTC; cdr3_aa: CATSRDGSGGGEFF; v_call: TRBV15; j_call: TRBJ2-1; cdr3_length: 14; d_call: TRBD2; clone_size: NA
cdr3_nt: TGTGCCAGCAGTAAAGGGGGGGGCACTGAAGCTTTCTTT; cdr3_aa: CASSKGGGTEAFF; v_call: TRBV25-1; j_call: TRBJ1-1; cdr3_length: 13; d_call: NA; clone_size: few
cdr3_nt: TGCGCCAGCAGCCAAGATAAAAGGGGGGTGAACACTGAAGCTTTCTTT; cdr3_aa: CASSQDKRGVNTEAFF; v_call: TRBV4-3; j_call: TRBJ1-1; cdr3_length: 16; d_call: NA; clone_size: NA
cdr3_nt: TGTGCCAGCAGCGCGCAGGGAGCGGACACCATATATTTT; cdr3_aa: CASSAQGADTIYF; v_call: TRBV11-2; j_call: TRBJ1-3; cdr3_length: 13; d_call: NA; clone_size: NA
cdr3_nt: TGTGCCAGCAGACCCGACACCGACCAAGAGACCCAGTACTTC; cdr3_aa: CASRPDTDQETQYF; v_call: TRBV6-5; j_call: TRBJ2-5; cdr3_length: 14; d_call: NA; clone_size: NA
cdr3_nt: TGTGCCAGCAGCCCGAACTGGGCGGGAGCGTCGCAGTTCTTC; cdr3_aa: CASSPNWAGASQFF; v_call: TRBV7-2; j_call: TRBJ2-1; cdr3_length: 14; d_call: TRBD2; clone_size: NA
cdr3_nt: TGCGCCAGCAGCTTGAACAGGCTCGCCGGGGAGCTGTTTTTT; cdr3_aa: CASSLNRLAGELFF; v_call: TRBV5-1; j_call: TRBJ2-2; cdr3_length: 14; d_call: NA; clone_size: NA